One and the same sample provided the 2 T cell receptor beta chains below, sequenced in a study of Graves' ophthalmopathy and Graves' hyperthyroidism. CDR3 regions of TCR beta were amplified from RNA transcripts. After a first-round RT-PCR with HTBI primers, a second-round multiplex PCR was run. One entry per CDR3 protein, called by TCRdb with MiXCR from the multiplex PCR reads. The sample yields about 500,000 distinct CDR3 sequences, about two fifths seen once. Material for sequencing was peripheral blood or thyroid tissue (not recorded which). These TCRs come from an adult man with Graves' hyperthyroidism.

This clonotype was observed at least ten times. V gene TRBV7-9 combines with J gene TRBJ1-1; D gene uncertain. In germline, CDR1 is SEHNR, CDR2 FQNEAQ (reference sequence). V lost 4 bases to trimming and J lost 3 bases, with 9 bases between them. The CDR3 has 13 residues. The CDR3: CASSSDGDTEAFF. The CDR3 nucleotides read TGTGCCAGCAGCTCGGACGGAGACACTGAAGCTTTCTTT.

This rearrangement joins TRBV28 to TRBJ1-6, with D unresolved. The germline V gene encodes CDR1 MDHEN and CDR2 SYDVKM. The V gene lost 7 bases and the J gene lost 11 bases, with 18 bases spanning the gap. The CDR3 sequence is 14 residues long. CDR3 in amino acids: CASTLGGTRPPLHF. The CDR3 DNA reads as TGTGCCAGCACCCTAGGTGGCACCCGTCCACCCCTCCACTTT.